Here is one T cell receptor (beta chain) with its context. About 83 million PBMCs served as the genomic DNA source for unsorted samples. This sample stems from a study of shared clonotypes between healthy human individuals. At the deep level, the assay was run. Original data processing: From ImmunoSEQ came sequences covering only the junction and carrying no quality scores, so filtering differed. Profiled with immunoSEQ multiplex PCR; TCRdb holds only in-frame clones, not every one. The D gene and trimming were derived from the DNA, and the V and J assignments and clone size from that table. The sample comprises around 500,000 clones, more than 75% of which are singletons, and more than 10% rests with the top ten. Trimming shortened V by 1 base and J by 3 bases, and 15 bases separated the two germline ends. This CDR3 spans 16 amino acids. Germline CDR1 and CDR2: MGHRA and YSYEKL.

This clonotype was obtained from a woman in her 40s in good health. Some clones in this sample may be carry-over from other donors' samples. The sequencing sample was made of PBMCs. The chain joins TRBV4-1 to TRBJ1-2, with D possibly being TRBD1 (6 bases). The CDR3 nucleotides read TGCGCCAGCAGCCAAGTGGCAGGGGAGGGACACTATGGCTACACCTTC. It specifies CASSQVAGEGHYGYTF.